This section outlines one T cell receptor (beta chain) sequence together with its context. Sequencing used immunoSEQ multiplex PCR; TCRdb keeps in-frame clones, though not all of them. The sample carries about 69,000 clones, over 60% recorded once. The record originates from a study of OX40 agonist ivuxolimab in advanced cancers. Germline loops: CDR1 MGHRA, CDR2 YSYEKL. This CDR3 has 18 residues. With 4 bases removed from V and 0 bases from J, the gap between germline ends came to 19 bases. This sequence originates from an adult with an advanced solid tumor such as melanoma, head and neck, liver or kidney cancer. The chain carries TRBV4-1 and TRBJ2-1, with D tentatively TRBD1 (5 bases). Sequenced material: CD4+ or CD8+ T cells sorted from blood, taken in a trial of the OX40 agonist ivuxolimab. The CDR3 DNA reads TGCGCCAGCAGCCCTTCGATATCACAGGAGACCTCCTACAATGAGCAGTTCTTC. It translates to CASSPSISQETSYNEQFF.